The clone carrying this T cell receptor beta chain has more than one count but fewer than ten. The data originate from a study of beta chain features in type 1 diabetes. Central memory, naive, regulatory and stem cell-like memory CD4+ cells were sorted by CD45RO/CCR7/CD25/CD127/CD95/CD27. The study reverse transcribed the entire isolated RNA, so it sequenced expressed TCRB transcripts. Some clones are missing from TCRdb's copy, which holds only in-frame ones; the method was immunoSEQ multiplex PCR. The table has 160,000 or so clones, roughly 10% seen once. Input material: central memory CD4+ T cells from blood. The source is a young man in good health.

In DNA, the CDR3 is TGTGCCAGCAGCTCCGGGACAGGGGGTTCCCATGAGCAGTTCTTC. This translates into CASSSGTGGSHEQFF. The V and J genes are TRBV25-1 and TRBJ2-1, with 11 bases fitting TRBD1. This CDR3 has 15 amino acids. V was clipped by 6 bases and J by 8 bases; unmatched bases: 9. Per the germline V gene, CDR1 is MGHDK and CDR2 is SYGVNS. Full variable domain (missing parts from reference TRBV25-1 and TRBJ2-1): EADIYQTPRYLVIGTGKKITLECSQTMGHDKMYWYQQDPGMELHLIHYSYGVNSTEKGDLSSESTVSRIRTEHFPLTLESARPSHTSQYLCASSSGTGGSHEQFFGPGTRLTVL.